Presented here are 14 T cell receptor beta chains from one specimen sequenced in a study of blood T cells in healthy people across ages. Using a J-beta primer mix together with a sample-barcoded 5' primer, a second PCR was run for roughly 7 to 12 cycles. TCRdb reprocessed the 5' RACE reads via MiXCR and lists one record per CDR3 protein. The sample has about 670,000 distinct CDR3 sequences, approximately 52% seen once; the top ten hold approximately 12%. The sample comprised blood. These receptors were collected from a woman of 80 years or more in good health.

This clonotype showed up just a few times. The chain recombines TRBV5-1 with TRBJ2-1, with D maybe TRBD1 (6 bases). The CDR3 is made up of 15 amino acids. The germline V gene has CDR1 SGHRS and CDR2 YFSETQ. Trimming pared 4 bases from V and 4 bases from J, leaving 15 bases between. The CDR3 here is CASSPGATGYNEQFF. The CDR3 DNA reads TGCGCCAGCAGCCCTGGGGCGACAGGTTACAATGAGCAGTTCTTC.

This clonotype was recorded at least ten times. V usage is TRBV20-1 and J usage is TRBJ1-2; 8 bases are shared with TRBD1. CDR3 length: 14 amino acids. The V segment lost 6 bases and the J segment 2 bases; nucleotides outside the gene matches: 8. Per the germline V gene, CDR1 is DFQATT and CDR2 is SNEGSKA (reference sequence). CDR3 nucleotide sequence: TGCAGTGCCGCCGACAGGGGACACAACTATGGCTACACCTTC. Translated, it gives CSAADRGHNYGYTF.

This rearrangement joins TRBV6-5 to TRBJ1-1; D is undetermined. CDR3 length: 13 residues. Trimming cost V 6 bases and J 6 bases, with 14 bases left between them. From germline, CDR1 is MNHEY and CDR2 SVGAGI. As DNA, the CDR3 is TGTGCCAGCAGCACTTATACTGTGGCTGAAGCTTTCTTT. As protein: CASSTYTVAEAFF.

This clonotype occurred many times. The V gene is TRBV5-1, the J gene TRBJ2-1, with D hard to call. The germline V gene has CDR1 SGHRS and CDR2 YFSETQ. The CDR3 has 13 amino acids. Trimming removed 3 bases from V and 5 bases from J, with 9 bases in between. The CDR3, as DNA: TGCGCCAGCAGCTCCCTTAGCAACAATGAGCAGTTCTTC. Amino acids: CASSSLSNNEQFF.

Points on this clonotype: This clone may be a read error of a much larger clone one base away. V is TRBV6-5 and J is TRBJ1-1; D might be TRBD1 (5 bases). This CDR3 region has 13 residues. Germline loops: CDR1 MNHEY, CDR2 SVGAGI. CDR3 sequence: CATSFAGRTEAFF. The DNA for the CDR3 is TGTGCCACCAGTTTTGCAGGGAGGACTGAAGCTTTCTTT.

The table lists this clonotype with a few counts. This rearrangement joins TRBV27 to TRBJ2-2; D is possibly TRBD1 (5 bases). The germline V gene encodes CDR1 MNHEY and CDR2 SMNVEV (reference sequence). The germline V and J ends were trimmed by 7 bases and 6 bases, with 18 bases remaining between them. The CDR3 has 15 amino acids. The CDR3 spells CASTPILGVAGELFF. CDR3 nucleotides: TGTGCCAGCACGCCTATTTTAGGGGTAGCCGGGGAGCTGTTTTTT.

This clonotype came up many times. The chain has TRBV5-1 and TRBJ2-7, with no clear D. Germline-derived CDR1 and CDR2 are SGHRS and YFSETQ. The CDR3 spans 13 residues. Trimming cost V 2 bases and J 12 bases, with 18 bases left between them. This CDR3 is CASSFTEGSATYF. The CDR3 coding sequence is TGCGCCAGCAGCTTTACAGAAGGGTCCGCAACGTACTTC.

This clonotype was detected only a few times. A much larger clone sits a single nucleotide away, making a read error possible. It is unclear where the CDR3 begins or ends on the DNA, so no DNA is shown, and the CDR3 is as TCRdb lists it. The CDR3 region is CAWSSGQGAYSEQFF. The chain carries TRBV30 and TRBJ2-1; the D call of TRBD1 is as the table states it, not checked on the DNA. Germline assignment: CDR1 GTSNPN and CDR2 SVGIG (reference sequence). 15 amino acids form the CDR3, both terminal residues included.

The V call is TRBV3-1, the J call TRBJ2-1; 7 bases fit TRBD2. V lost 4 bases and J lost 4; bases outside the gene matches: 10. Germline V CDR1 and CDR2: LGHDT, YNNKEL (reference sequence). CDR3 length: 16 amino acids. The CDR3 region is CASSLRTRPIYNEQFF. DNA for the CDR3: TGTGCCAGCAGCCTCAGGACTAGACCGATATACAATGAGCAGTTCTTC.

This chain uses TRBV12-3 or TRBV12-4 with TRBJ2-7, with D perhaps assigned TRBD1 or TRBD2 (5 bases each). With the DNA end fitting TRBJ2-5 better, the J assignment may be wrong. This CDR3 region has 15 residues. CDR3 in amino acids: CASSLWDPVVETQYF. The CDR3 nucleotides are TGTGCCAGCAGTTTATGGGACCCGGTAGTGGAGACCCAGTACTTC.

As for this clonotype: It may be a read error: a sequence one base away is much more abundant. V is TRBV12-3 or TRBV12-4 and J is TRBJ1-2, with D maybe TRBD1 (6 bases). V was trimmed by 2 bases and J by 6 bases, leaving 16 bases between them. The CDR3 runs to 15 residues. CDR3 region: CASSLWGGVDHGYTF. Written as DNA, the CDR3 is TGTGCCAGCAGTTTATGGGGGGGCGTGGACCATGGCTACACCTTC.

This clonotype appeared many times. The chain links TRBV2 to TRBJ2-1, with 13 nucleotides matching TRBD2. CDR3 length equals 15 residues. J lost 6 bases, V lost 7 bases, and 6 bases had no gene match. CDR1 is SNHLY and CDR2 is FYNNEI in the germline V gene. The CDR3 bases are TGTGCCAGCACTGTACTAGCGGGGGGGCGCAATGAGCAGTTCTTC. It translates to CASTVLAGGRNEQFF.

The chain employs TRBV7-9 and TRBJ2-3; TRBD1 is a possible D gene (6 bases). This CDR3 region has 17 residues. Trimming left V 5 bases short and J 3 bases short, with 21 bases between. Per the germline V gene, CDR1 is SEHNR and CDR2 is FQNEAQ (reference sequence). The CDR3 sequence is CASSEWDKEGETDTQYF. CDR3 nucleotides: TGTGCCAGCAGCGAATGGGACAAAGAAGGGGAAACAGATACGCAGTATTTT.

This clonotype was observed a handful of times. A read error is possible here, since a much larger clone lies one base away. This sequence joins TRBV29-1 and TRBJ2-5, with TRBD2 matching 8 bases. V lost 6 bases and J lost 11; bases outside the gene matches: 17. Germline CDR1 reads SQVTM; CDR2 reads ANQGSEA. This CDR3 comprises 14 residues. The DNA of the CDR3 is TGCAGCGTCCGGACTAGCCTAGAGGGTGGTGAGCAGTACTTC. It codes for CSVRTSLEGGEQYF.